This TCR beta chain comes out of a study of CD8+ T cells in alopecia areata. Study-level background: At a dose of 5 to 10 mg twice daily, oral tofacitinib was given to treated patients.

As part of sample collection, lesional scalp punch biopsies and peripheral blood were taken from alopecia areata patients. Findings of the study overall: Normal skin contains resident alphabeta T cells, and these are also sequenced in scalp samples. Patients shared TCRs less clearly than mice did, possibly for HLA-related reasons.

After isolation, RNA underwent reverse transcription to generate cDNA as the sequencing template. Here immunoSEQ multiplex PCR was the method, and the copy in TCRdb shows in-frame clones only, minus some. The sample has about 130,000 clones, roughly three fifths seen once; the top ten hold roughly 4.3%. CDR1 and CDR2 from the germline V gene are LGHNA and YNFKEQ. The CDR3 runs 15 residues. V gave up 4 bases and J gave up 3 bases; unmatched junction bases: 9. This clone came up a few times. The antigen remains undetermined. Sequences were derived from CD4+ T cells sorted from blood, sampled at week 0. The chain is built from TRBV4-2 and TRBJ2-7; TRBD1 agrees at 7 bases. The clonotype comes from a human donor with alopecia areata. CDR3 sequence (DNA): TGTGCCAGCAGCCCCCGATCCGGGACAGACTACGAGCAGTACTTC. Its protein is CASSPRSGTDYEQYF.